This TCR beta chain was sequenced for a study of identical twins. With template switching, a universal primer site was added, and the cDNA carried unique molecular identifiers. In TCRdb, the 5' RACE reads were re-called with MiXCR into one record per CDR3 protein. The sample lists 450,000 or so distinct CDR3 sequences, more than 13% occurring once. Every sampled donor was Caucasian and healthy. Looked up from germline, CDR1 is SNHLY and CDR2 is FYNNEI. This CDR3 comprises 12 residues. This clonotype appeared a few times. One junction end does not reproduce the germline sequence, and a read error may be involved. These same records also appear under a second study, on yellow fever vaccine responses in identical twins. That study reports: Reportedly, twins showed a vaccine T cell response that looked partly convergent and partly personalized.

This rearrangement joins TRBV2 to TRBJ1-6, with a possible D match to TRBD1 (5 bases). The sequence came from a woman younger than 30 in good health. The material sequenced was CD4+ T cells sorted from blood. In nucleotides, the CDR3 is TGTGCCAGCAGTGACAGGGACCGGGTTTGGGACTTT. Its translation: CASSDRDRVWDF.